A selection of T cell receptor beta chains follows, all from one sample in a study of T cells in Graves' hyperthyroidism and ophthalmopathy. MiXCR, run by TCRdb on the multiplex PCR reads, gives a single entry per CDR3 protein. The data contain hundreds of thousands of distinct CDR3 sequences, about a fifth of them singletons. Sequencing input: blood. These receptor sequences come from a man under 40 with Graves' ophthalmopathy. CDR3s include the opening cysteine and the closing phenylalanine or tryptophan. D genes are given only for firm matches.

v_call: TRBV12-3/TRBV12-4; j_call: TRBJ1-5; d_call: TRBD1; cdr3_aa: CASRQGAQGSNQPQHF
v_call: TRBV28; j_call: TRBJ2-7; d_call: TRBD2; cdr3_aa: CASSLNLAGVSPYEQYF
v_call: TRBV30; j_call: TRBJ1-3; d_call: NA; cdr3_aa: CAWNDLSGNTIYF
v_call: TRBV7-9; j_call: TRBJ2-2; d_call: TRBD2; cdr3_aa: CASSFGLAGENTGELFF
v_call: TRBV11-2; j_call: TRBJ2-7; d_call: TRBD2; cdr3_aa: CASSSSSGRAYEQYF
v_call: TRBV11-2; j_call: TRBJ2-5; d_call: TRBD2; cdr3_aa: CASSPALGTSGPTTETQYF
v_call: TRBV27; j_call: TRBJ1-2; d_call: NA; cdr3_aa: CASSFSFLLGWAYGYTF
v_call: TRBV5-1; j_call: TRBJ2-1; d_call: TRBD2; cdr3_aa: CASNLGLAGGSEQFF
v_call: TRBV20-1; j_call: TRBJ2-3; d_call: TRBD2; cdr3_aa: CSAIAGAGDTQYF
v_call: TRBV2; j_call: TRBJ2-4; d_call: NA; cdr3_aa: CASSEGVLAKNIQYF